These T cell receptor beta chains were read from a single sample in a study of T cell responses to AZD1222 COVID-19 vaccine. Method: immunoSEQ multiplex PCR; TCRdb's copy keeps in-frame clones and lacks some. The sample carries roughly 150,000 clones, 92% recorded once. Source: peripheral blood, taken 28 days after the second AZD1222 dose. The receptors derive from an adult who received the AZD1222 COVID-19 vaccine. CDR3s include the opening cysteine and the closing phenylalanine or tryptophan. A D gene is named only where the DNA matches it firmly. Part of the rows lack a size; the others show once, few, many or a class for expanded clones.

v_call: TRBV18; d_call: -; j_call: TRBJ1-4; clone_size: -; cdr3_nt: TGTGCCAGCTCACCCGGAGACATGATTAATGAAAAACTGTTTTTT; cdr3_aa: CASSPGDMINEKLFF
v_call: TRBV27; d_call: -; j_call: TRBJ2-6; clone_size: -; cdr3_nt: TGTGCCAGCAGTTTTACCCGAGCCGGGGCCAACGTCCTGACTTTC; cdr3_aa: CASSFTRAGANVLTF
v_call: TRBV28; d_call: -; j_call: TRBJ1-1; clone_size: -; cdr3_nt: TGTGCCAGCAGGATAAGTCTCGGACAGTTGAACACTGAAGCTTTCTTT; cdr3_aa: CASRISLGQLNTEAFF
v_call: TRBV10-1; d_call: TRBD1; j_call: TRBJ1-2; clone_size: -; cdr3_nt: TGCGCCAGCAGTGGGGGATTCCGGGACAGCGTAACCTTC; cdr3_aa: CASSGGFRDSVTF
v_call: TRBV10-3; d_call: -; j_call: TRBJ1-5; clone_size: -; cdr3_nt: TGTGCCTCGGGGATGCATCAGCCCCAGCATTTT; cdr3_aa: CASGMHQPQHF
v_call: TRBV5-5; d_call: -; j_call: TRBJ1-3; clone_size: -; cdr3_nt: TGTGCCAGCAGGGGCGTGGGGTCTGGAAACACCATATATTTT; cdr3_aa: CASRGVGSGNTIYF
v_call: TRBV21-1; d_call: -; j_call: TRBJ2-7; clone_size: -; cdr3_nt: TGTGCCAGCAGCAAACAATTCCCGGGACTAGCGAGATCACCTTTCTCCTACGAGCAGTACTTC; cdr3_aa: CASSKQFPGLARSPFSYEQYF
v_call: TRBV5-1; d_call: -; j_call: TRBJ1-2; clone_size: -; cdr3_nt: TGCGCCAGCTCGCCTCCGGGAGGCCTCTATGGCTACACCTTC; cdr3_aa: CASSPPGGLYGYTF
v_call: TRBV7-2; d_call: -; j_call: TRBJ1-1; clone_size: -; cdr3_nt: TGTGCCAGCAGCTTATACCGCACTGAAGCTTTCTTT; cdr3_aa: CASSLYRTEAFF
v_call: TRBV7-7; d_call: -; j_call: TRBJ1-2; clone_size: -; cdr3_nt: TGTGCCAGCAGGGGTAAATCAGGGGTGAGTTTGTATGGCTACACCTTC; cdr3_aa: CASRGKSGVSLYGYTF
v_call: TRBV3-1/TRBV3-2; d_call: -; j_call: TRBJ1-2; clone_size: once; cdr3_nt: TGTGCCAGCAGAAGGGGGTCGGGTGGCTACACCTTC; cdr3_aa: CASRRGSGGYTF
v_call: TRBV11-2; d_call: -; j_call: TRBJ1-1; clone_size: -; cdr3_nt: TGTGCCAGCAGCTTAGTGGGAGTCATGGCTTTCTTT; cdr3_aa: CASSLVGVMAFF
v_call: TRBV15; d_call: TRBD1; j_call: TRBJ2-3; clone_size: -; cdr3_nt: TGTGCCACCAGCAGAGGACAGGGCATCCCAGATACGCAGTATTTT; cdr3_aa: CATSRGQGIPDTQYF